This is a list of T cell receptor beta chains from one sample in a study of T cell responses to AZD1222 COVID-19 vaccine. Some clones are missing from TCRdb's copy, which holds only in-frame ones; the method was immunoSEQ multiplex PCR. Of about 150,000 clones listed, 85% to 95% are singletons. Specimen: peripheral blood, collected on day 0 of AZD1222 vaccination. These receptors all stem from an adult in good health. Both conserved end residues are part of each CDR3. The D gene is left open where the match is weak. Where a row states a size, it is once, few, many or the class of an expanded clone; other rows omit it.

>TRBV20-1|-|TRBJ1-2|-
TGCAGTGCTAGATTGGCGAGGGGCTACACCTTC
CSARLARGYTF
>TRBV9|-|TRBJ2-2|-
TGTGCCAGCAGCCCCCGAGAGGGGACACACCCTGCCACAGGGGAGCTGTTTTTT
CASSPREGTHPATGELFF
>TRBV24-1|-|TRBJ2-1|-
TGTGCCACCAGTGATTCGGGACCAGGGGGGAATGAGCAGTTCTTC
CATSDSGPGGNEQFF
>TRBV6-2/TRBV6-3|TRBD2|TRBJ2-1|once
TGTGCCAGCAGTTACGGACTAGCGGGGCCAAATGAGCAGTTCTTC
CASSYGLAGPNEQFF
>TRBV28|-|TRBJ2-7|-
TGTGCCAGCCGCTACGCAGGGCCGCCCTACGAGCAGTACTTC
CASRYAGPPYEQYF
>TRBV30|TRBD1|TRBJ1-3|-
TGTGCCTGGAGTGTTGGGACAGGATCATCTGGAAACACCATATATTTT
CAWSVGTGSSGNTIYF
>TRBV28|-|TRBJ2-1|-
TGTGCCAGCAGTTTAGGCGACCTCGGCAATGAGCAGTTCTTC
CASSLGDLGNEQFF
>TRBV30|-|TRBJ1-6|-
TGTGCCTGGAGTATGGGGGCCGGTTCACCCCTCCACTTT
CAWSMGAGSPLHF
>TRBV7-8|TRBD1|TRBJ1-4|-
TGTGCCAGCAGCCCCCAAGACAGGGGTGAAAAACTGTTTTTT
CASSPQDRGEKLFF
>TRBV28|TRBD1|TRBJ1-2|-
TGTGCCAGCAGCACCACAGGGGTGTCATCGTGGGGCTACACCTTC
CASSTTGVSSWGYTF
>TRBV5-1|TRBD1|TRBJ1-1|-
TGCGCCAGCAGCCCGCAGGGGGTGAGGAACACTGAAGCTTTCTTT
CASSPQGVRNTEAFF
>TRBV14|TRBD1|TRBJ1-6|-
TGTGCCAGCAGCCAAGATACCGGGACAGGAGTTTCACCCCTCCACTTT
CASSQDTGTGVSPLHF
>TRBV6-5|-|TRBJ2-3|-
TGTGCCAGCAGTTACGTGAGCGCAAGCACAGATACGCAGTATTTT
CASSYVSASTDTQYF
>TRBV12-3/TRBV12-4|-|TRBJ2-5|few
TGTGCCAGCAGCCGTAGGGAGACCCAGTACTTC
CASSRRETQYF
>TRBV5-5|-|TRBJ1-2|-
TGTGCCAGCAGCGGAAGAGGGGCGCTAGCAAACTATGGCTACACCTTC
CASSGRGALANYGYTF
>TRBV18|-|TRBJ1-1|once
TGTGCCAGCTCACCTTGGACAGAGATGAACACTGAAGCTTTCTTT
CASSPWTEMNTEAFF
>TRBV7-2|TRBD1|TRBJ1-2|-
TGTGCCAGCAGCTTAGCGCCCGGGACAGGCTATGGCTACACCTTC
CASSLAPGTGYGYTF
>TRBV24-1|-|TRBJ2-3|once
TGTGCCACCAGTGATTTTGGCAGGGGGGGCTCCGATACGCAGTATTTT
CATSDFGRGGSDTQYF
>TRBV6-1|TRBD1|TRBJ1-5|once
TGTGCCAGCAGTGAATCAGGGGACAGGCATTTT
CASSESGDRHF
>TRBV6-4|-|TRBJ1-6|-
TGTGCCAGCATAGCTCCTGGGGGCTCTACGTCCCTCCACTTT
CASIAPGGSTSLHF
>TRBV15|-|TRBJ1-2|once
TGTGCCACCAGCAGGTTTAACTATGGCTACACCTTC
CATSRFNYGYTF
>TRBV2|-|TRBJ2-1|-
TGTGCCAGCAGTGAAGGCCGGAATGAGCAGTTCTTC
CASSEGRNEQFF
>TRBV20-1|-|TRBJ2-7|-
TGCAGTGCTCTAAGCAGGGACGAGCAGTACTTC
CSALSRDEQYF
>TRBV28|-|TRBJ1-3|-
TGTGCCAGCAGAGACAGGTCTGGAAACACCATATATTTT
CASRDRSGNTIYF
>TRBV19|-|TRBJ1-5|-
TGTGCCAGCCGAATCCTGGGGGGGACGCATCAGCCCCAGCATTTT
CASRILGGTHQPQHF
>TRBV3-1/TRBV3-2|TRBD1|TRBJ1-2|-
TGTGCCAGCAGCTCAGGACAGGGGGCCGGTTATGGCTACACCTTC
CASSSGQGAGYGYTF
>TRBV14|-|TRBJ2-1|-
TGTGCCAGCAGCACATCGGAGGGGAGTCAGGTAGATGAGCAGTTCTTC
CASSTSEGSQVDEQFF
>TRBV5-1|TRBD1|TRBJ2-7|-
TGCGCCAGCAGCCCCGGGACAGGGGGATCCTACGAGCAGTACTTC
CASSPGTGGSYEQYF
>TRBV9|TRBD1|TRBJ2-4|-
TGTGCCAGCAGCGGGGGACAGGGGAACAAAAACATTCAGTACTTC
CASSGGQGNKNIQYF
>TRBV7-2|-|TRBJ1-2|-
TGTGCCAGCCGCCCGGGGGGCTCGGGCTATGGCTACACCTTC
CASRPGGSGYGYTF
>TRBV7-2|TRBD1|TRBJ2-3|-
TGTGCCAGCAGCTTAGGATGGACAGGGGGCACAGATACGCAGTATTTT
CASSLGWTGGTDTQYF
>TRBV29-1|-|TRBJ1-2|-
TGCAGCGTTGGAATACCGGGTGGCTACACCTTC
CSVGIPGGYTF
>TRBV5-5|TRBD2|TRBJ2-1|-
TGTGCCAGCAGCCAAGCGGGGGCGTACAATGAGCAGTTCTTC
CASSQAGAYNEQFF
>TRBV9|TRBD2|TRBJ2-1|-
TGTGCCAGCAGCGTAGAGGTAGGGTTAGCGGGAGCTTACAATGAGCAGTTCTTC
CASSVEVGLAGAYNEQFF
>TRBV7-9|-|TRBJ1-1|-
TGTGCCAGCAGCGCACAGTTGAACACTGAAGCTTTCTTT
CASSAQLNTEAFF
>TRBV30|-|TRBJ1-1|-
TGTGCCTGGGCGTTTAACACTGAAGCTTTCTTT
CAWAFNTEAFF
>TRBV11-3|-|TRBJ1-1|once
TGTGCCAGCAGCTCCCACTTGAACACTGAAGCTTTCTTT
CASSSHLNTEAFF
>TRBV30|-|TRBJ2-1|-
TGTGCCTGGGCCACGGCGTTCGCTGGGTTGGTGGATGAGCAGTTCTTC
CAWATAFAGLVDEQFF
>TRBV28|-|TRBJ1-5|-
TGTGCCAGCCTCCGGACGGGTTATAGCAATCAGCCCCAGCATTTT
CASLRTGYSNQPQHF